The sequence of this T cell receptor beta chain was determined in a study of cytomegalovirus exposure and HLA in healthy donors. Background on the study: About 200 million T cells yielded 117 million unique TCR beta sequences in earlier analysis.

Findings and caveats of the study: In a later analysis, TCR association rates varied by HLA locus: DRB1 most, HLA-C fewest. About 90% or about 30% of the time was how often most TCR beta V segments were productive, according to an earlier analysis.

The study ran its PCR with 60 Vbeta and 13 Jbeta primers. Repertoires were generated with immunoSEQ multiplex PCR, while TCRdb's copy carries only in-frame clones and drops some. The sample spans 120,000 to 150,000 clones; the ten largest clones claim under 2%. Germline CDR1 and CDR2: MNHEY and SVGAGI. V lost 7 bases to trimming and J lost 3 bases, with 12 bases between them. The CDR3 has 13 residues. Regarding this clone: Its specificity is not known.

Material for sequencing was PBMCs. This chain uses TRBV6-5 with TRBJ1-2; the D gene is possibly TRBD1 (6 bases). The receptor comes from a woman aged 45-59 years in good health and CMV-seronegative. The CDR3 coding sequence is TGTGCCAGCACTTATGACAGGCACTATGGCTACACCTTC. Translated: CASTYDRHYGYTF.